This note documents a single T cell receptor (beta chain) sequence. The antigen remains undetermined. The CDR3 covers 16 residues. The germline V and J ends were trimmed by 0 bases and 5 bases, with 16 bases remaining between them. Germline lookup yields CDR1 SNHLY and CDR2 FYNNEI. This sample is part of a study of cytomegalovirus exposure and HLA in healthy donors. Both 60 Vbeta primers and 13 Jbeta primers went into the PCR. Using immunoSEQ multiplex PCR, the repertoire was profiled, and TCRdb retains in-frame clones only, with some absent. The profile shows approximately 89,000 clones, under 85% of them singletons. General study findings and limits: In a later analysis, HLA-associated beta chains showed higher expansion and lower generation probabilities than comparable chains. In a later analysis, 15,000 to 20,000 TCR beta sequences were associated with HLA alleles at 0.05 false discovery rate. CMV antigen specificity was confirmed in vitro for a few CMV-associated chains. Researchers had no immune exposure information except CMV serostatus available.

This TCR derives from a male donor in good health and CMV-seronegative. Sequencing was performed on PBMCs. The chain employs TRBV2 and TRBJ2-5, with D maybe TRBD2 (6 bases). CDR3 coding DNA: TGTGCCAGCAGTGAAGCGCCCCCTAGCGCGTGGGAGACCCAGTACTTC. Translating it yields CASSEAPPSAWETQYF.